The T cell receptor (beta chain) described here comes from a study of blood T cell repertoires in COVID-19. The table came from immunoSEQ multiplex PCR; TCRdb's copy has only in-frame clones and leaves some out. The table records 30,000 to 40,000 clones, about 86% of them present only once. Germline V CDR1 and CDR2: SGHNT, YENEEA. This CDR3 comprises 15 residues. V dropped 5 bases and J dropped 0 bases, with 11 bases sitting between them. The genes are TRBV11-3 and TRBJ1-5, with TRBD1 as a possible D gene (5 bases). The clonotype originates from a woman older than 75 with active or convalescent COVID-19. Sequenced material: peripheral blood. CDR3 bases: TGTGCCAGCAGCCCGGGGGAGGGTAGCAATCAGCCCCAGCATTTT. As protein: CASSPGEGSNQPQHF.